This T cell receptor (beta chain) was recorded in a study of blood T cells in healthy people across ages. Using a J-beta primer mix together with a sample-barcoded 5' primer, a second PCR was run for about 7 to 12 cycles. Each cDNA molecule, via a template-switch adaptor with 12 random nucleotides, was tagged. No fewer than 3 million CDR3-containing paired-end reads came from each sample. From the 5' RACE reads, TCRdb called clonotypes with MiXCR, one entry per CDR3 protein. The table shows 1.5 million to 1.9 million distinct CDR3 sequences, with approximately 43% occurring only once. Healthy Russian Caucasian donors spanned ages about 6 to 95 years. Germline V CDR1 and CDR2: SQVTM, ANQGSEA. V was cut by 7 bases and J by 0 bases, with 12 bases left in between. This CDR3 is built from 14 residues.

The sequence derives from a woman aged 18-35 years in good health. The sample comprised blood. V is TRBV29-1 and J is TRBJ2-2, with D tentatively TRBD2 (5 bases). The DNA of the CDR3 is TGCAGCGCCGGACTGACCTCGAACACCGGGGAGCTGTTTTTT. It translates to CSAGLTSNTGELFF.